A single TCR beta chain is shown here with its context. Its cognate antigen is unknown. These data are taken from a study of T cell responses to AZD1222 COVID-19 vaccine. Study at large: Second doses were pooled across both intervals (about 4 or about 12 weeks). Overall study findings and caveats: Variant regions that are unmutated are reportedly the target of nearly half of spike-specific TCRs. Mostly white British, mostly female donors; authors suggested clonal diversity may be underestimated.

Clones were read by immunoSEQ multiplex PCR, and TCRdb kept only the in-frame ones, dropping some. The table includes tens of thousands of clones, around 90% detected once. The CDR3 has 16 residues. Germline V CDR1 and CDR2: SGHVS, FNYEAQ. Trimming stripped 1 base from V and 7 bases from J, with 14 bases between. This specimen was peripheral blood, taken on day 0 of AZD1222 vaccination. The chain combines TRBV7-6 with TRBJ1-6; TRBD1 might be the D (6 bases). This TCR derives from an adult in good health. The CDR3 sequence is CASSLGGGLVNSPLHF. For the CDR3, the DNA is TGTGCCAGCAGCTTAGGAGGGGGGCTCGTGAATTCACCCCTCCACTTT. Filled out from reference TRBV7-6 and TRBJ1-6, the complete variable domain reads GAGVSQSPRYKVTKRGQDVALRCDPISGHVSLYWYRQALGQGPEFLTYFNYEAQQDKSGLPNDRFSAERPEGSISTLTIQRTEQRDSAMYRCASSLGGGLVNSPLHFGNGTRLTVT.